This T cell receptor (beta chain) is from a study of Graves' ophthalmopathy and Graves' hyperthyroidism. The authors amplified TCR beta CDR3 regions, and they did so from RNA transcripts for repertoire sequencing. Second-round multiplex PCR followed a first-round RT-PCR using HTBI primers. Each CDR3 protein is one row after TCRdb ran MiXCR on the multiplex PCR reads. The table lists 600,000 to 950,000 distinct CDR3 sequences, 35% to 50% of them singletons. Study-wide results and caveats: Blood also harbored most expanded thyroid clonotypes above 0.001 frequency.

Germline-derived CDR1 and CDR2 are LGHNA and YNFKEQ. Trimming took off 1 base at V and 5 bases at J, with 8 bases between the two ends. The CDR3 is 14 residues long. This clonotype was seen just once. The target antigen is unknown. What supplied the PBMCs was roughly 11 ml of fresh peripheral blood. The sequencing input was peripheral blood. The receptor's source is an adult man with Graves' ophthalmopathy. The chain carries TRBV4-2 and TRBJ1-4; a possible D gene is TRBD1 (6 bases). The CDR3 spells CASSQADRNEKLFF. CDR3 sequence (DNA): TGTGCCAGCAGCCAAGCGGACAGAAATGAAAAACTGTTTTTT.